This TCR beta chain is from a study of blood T cell repertoires in COVID-19. For the study at large: Donors in the United States, Italy and Spain gave samples during acute or convalescent COVID-19.

Patients in Seattle were enrolled during active infection, then followed longitudinally. Per the authors' pipeline: Amplification with reference gene primers provided the estimates of nucleated cell counts. The repertoire was sequenced with immunoSEQ multiplex PCR; TCRdb's copy has only in-frame clones and lacks some. That table supplies the V and J calls and clone size; D and trimming were determined from the DNA. The sample has about 210,000 clones, around 84% seen once. The CDR3 sequence is 17 residues long. The germline V gene encodes CDR1 SGHRS and CDR2 YFSETQ. Trimming stripped 1 base from V and 1 base from J, with 14 bases between.

The receptor's source is an elderly woman with COVID-19, enrolled during active disease. The sequencing sample was made of peripheral blood. This chain links TRBV5-1 with TRBJ2-2, with D tentatively TRBD2 (5 bases). For the CDR3, the DNA is TGCGCCAGCAGCTTGAAAGGGAGCCCTCTGAACACCGGGGAGCTGTTTTTT. Protein sequence: CASSLKGSPLNTGELFF.